The entry that follows covers one T cell receptor (beta chain) sequence. What it binds is unknown. These data originate in a study of shared clonotypes between healthy human individuals. None of the donors, who were healthy HIV-negative adults, had recently had acute infections or vaccinations. Each unsorted PBMC replicate got 300 ng genomic DNA, roughly 30,000 genomes. As processed by the authors: As immunoSEQ supplied junction-only sequences (without quality scores), filtering differed. Some clones are missing from TCRdb's copy, which holds only in-frame ones; the method was immunoSEQ multiplex PCR. The V and J calls and clone size are taken from that table; D and trimming were inferred from the DNA. The repertoire holds fewer than 500,000 clones, with 60% to 80% as singletons. Study conclusions and caveats: Sampling included only blood; tissue repertoires likely differ.

The germline CDR1 and CDR2 sequences are SGHDT and YYEEEE. The CDR3 consists of 14 residues. V lost 2 bases and J lost 6, with 12 bases in between. The chain has TRBV5-6 and TRBJ2-1; D tentatively reads TRBD1 or TRBD2 (5 bases each). Sequenced input: PBMCs. The clonotype originates from a woman in her 40s in good health. Some clones in this sample may be carry-over from other donors' samples. For the CDR3, the DNA is TGTGCCAGCAGCTTATGGGAGAGGGGCAATGAGCAGTTCTTC. Its protein product is CASSLWERGNEQFF.